Sequencing of this TCR beta chain was carried out in a study of T cells in Graves' hyperthyroidism and ophthalmopathy. This clonotype appeared many times. Trimming removed 6 bases from V and 4 bases from J, with 15 bases in between. This CDR3 contains 14 residues. Per germline, CDR1 SNHLY and CDR2 FYNNEI. Amplified regions were TCR beta CDR3 sequences from RNA transcripts. The HTBI set primed first-round TCR CDR3 RT-PCR. TCRdb reprocessed the multiplex PCR reads with MiXCR, giving one entry per CDR3 protein. The sample comprises approximately 610,000 distinct CDR3 sequences, 14% to 15% of which are singletons, and roughly 4.5% rests with the top ten.

Sequenced input: blood. This sequence joins TRBV2 and TRBJ1-2, with D perhaps TRBD1 (5 bases). The source of this sequence is a woman aged 40 to 50 with Graves' ophthalmopathy. The CDR3 DNA reads as TGTGCCAGCAGCGTTCCCGGGACCTCCTATGGCTACACCTTC. Amino acid sequence: CASSVPGTSYGYTF.